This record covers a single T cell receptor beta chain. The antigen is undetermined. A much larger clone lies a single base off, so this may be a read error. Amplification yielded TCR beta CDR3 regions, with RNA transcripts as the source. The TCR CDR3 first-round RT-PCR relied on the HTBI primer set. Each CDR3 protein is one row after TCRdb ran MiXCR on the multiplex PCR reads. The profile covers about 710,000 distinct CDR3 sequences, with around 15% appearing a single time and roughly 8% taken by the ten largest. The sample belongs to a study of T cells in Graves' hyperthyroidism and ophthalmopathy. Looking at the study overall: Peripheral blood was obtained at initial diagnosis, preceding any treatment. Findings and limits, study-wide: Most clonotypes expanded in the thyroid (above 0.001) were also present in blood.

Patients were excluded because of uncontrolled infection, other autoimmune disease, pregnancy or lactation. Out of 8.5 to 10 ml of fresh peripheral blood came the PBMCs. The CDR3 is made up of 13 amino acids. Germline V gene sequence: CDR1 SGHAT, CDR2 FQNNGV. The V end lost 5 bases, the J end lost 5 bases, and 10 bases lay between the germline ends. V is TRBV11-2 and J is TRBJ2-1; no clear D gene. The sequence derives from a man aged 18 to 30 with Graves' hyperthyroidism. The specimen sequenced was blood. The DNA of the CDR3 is TGTGCCAGCAGCCGAGGACGCAACAATGAGCAGTTCTTC. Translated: CASSRGRNNEQFF.